This TCR beta chain appears in the sequencing data of a study of CD4 and CD8 cells across lung adenocarcinoma regions. This CDR3 region has 16 residues. J was trimmed by 2 bases and V by 5 bases; bases with no gene match: 7. Per germline, CDR1 MNHNS and CDR2 SASEGT. TCRdb redid the calling of the PCR reads with MiXCR, one entry per CDR3 protein. The sample includes about 25,000 distinct CDR3 sequences, roughly 50% of them seen just once. This clonotype is medium-sized. Localized lung adenocarcinoma, a non-small cell lung cancer, affected the donors. The rearrangement links TRBV6-1 to TRBJ2-2, with 8 bases that match TRBD2. The sequenced material came from CD8+ T cells from the center of a lung tumor. The TCR sequence derives from a male donor with lung adenocarcinoma. The CD4 and CD8 labels of this study may be unreliable. CDR3 sequence reads: CASSQSGSRNTGELFF. As DNA, the CDR3 is TGTGCCAGCAGTCAAAGCGGGAGCCGCAACACCGGGGAGCTGTTTTTT.